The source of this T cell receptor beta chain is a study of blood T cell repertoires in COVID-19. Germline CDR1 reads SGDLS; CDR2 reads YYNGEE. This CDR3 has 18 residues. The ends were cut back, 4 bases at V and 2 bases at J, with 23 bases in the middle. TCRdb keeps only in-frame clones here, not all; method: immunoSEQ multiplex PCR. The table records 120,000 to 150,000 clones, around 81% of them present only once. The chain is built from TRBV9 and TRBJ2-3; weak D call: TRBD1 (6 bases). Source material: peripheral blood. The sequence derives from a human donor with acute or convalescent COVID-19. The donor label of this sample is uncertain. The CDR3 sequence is CASSLTGAGTKTTDTQYF. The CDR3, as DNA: TGTGCCAGCAGCCTAACTGGGGCTGGGACAAAGACCACAGATACGCAGTATTTT.